By share, the clone carrying this T cell receptor beta chain counts as medium-sized. Its matching antigen is unknown. This specimen belongs to a study of T and B cells in COVID-19 patients. Study-wide context: Blood was sampled from COVID-19 patients who were either actively infected or recovered. Study outcomes and limitations: Patients with COVID-19 reportedly showed strongly skewed T cell receptor beta variable and joining gene usage.

V trimming: 4 bases; J trimming: 3 bases; junction bases outside the gene matches: 5. CDR3 length: 15 residues. Per the germline V gene, CDR1 is MNHEY and CDR2 is SVGAGI. Each TRB amplification used roughly 240-550 ng of genomic DNA from blood. Multiplex PCR with BIOMED2 TRB-A/B primer pools amplified TRB rearrangements. Using its own MiXCR run on the multiplex PCR reads, TCRdb lists one record per CDR3 protein. The data show some 14,000 distinct CDR3 sequences, less than 30% seen once. The TCR sequence derives from a human donor who had recovered from COVID-19. The sample comprised blood. The V and J genes are TRBV6-5 and TRBJ1-3; 8 nucleotides align to TRBD1. CDR3 coding DNA: TGTGCCAGCAGTTTCAGGGGGCATAGTGGAAACACCATATATTTT. It is translated as CASSFRGHSGNTIYF.